The clone carrying this T cell receptor beta chain appeared once. There are 13 residues in the CDR3. Germline-derived CDR1 and CDR2 are SGHDT and YYEEEE. V was clipped by 0 bases and J by 5 bases, with 8 bases between them. This specimen comes from a study of blood T cell repertoires in COVID-19. Study processing details: Estimated nucleated cell counts came from reference gene primer amplification. Profiling relied on immunoSEQ multiplex PCR, and the TCRdb table lists in-frame clones only, not all of them. That table supplies the V and J calls and clone size; D and trimming were determined from the DNA. The table has some 42,000 clones, 77% seen once.

The chain joins TRBV5-6 to TRBJ2-5, with unresolved D. What was sequenced was peripheral blood. The clonotype originates from an older woman with acute or convalescent COVID-19. Here the CDR3 reads CASSLDYLETQYF. The DNA of the CDR3 is TGTGCCAGCAGCTTGGATTACTTGGAGACCCAGTACTTC.